These 8 T cell receptor beta chains were sequenced from one sample in a study of blood T cell repertoires in COVID-19. TCRdb's copy holds only in-frame clones and misses some; the assay was immunoSEQ multiplex PCR. This table has 150,000 to 200,000 clones, roughly 86% appearing once. The material sequenced was peripheral blood. The receptor source for this set is a woman aged 80 or over with COVID-19, enrolled during active disease.

The chain carries TRBV7-9 and TRBJ2-7, with TRBD2 matching over 7 bases. After removal of 6 bases from V and 3 bases from J, the junction contained 5 bases not matched to a gene. There are 13 residues in the CDR3. The germline gives CDR1 SEHNR, CDR2 FQNEAQ (reference sequence). The CDR3, as DNA: TGTGCCAGCAGGAGGGCTAGCGGCTACGAGCAGTACTTC. This codes for CASRRASGYEQYF. Combining the CDR3 with reference TRBV7-9 and TRBJ2-7 gives the whole variable domain DTGVSQNPRHKITKRGQNVTFRCDPISEHNRLYWYRQTLGQGPEFLTYFQNEAQLEKSRLLSDRFSAERPKGSFSTLEIQRTEQGDSAMYLCASRRASGYEQYFGPGTRLTVT.

This chain connects TRBV29-1 to TRBJ2-5; 9 nucleotides line up with TRBD2. CDR3 length: 15 amino acids. Germline CDR1 SQVTM, CDR2 ANQGSEA. The V and J ends lost 7 bases and 5 bases, in that order; junction bases with no gene match: 14. CDR3 sequence (DNA): TGCAGCGCCGGGGAGCGGGGGGCCGTTGTCGAGACCCAGTACTTC. This encodes CSAGERGAVVETQYF.

This clone was detected a few times. This chain links TRBV6-5 with TRBJ1-2; D possibly corresponds to TRBD1 (5 bases). Trimming pared 6 bases from V and 4 bases from J, leaving 12 bases between. Germline CDR1 MNHEY, CDR2 SVGAGI. This CDR3 contains 13 residues. CDR3 bases: TGTGCCAGCAGCACCTTGGGGGGCTATGGCTACACCTTC. It codes for CASSTLGGYGYTF.

V and J are TRBV6-5 and TRBJ1-2; D not resolved. The CDR3 loop spans 13 amino acids. Germline V gene lookup returns CDR1 MNHEY and CDR2 SVGAGI. V was trimmed by 2 bases and J by 7 bases, leaving 11 bases between them. DNA of the CDR3: TGTGCCAGCAGTTACACCGGGGATAGTGGCTACACCTTC. It is translated as CASSYTGDSGYTF.

The V and J genes are TRBV18 and TRBJ1-1, with 8 positions matching TRBD1. J gave up 1 base and V 4 bases, and 2 bases lay outside the gene matches. The CDR3 totals 14 residues. Germline CDR1 reads KGHSH; CDR2 reads LQKENI. The chain's CDR3 is CASSLTGGNTEAFF. The CDR3 DNA reads as TGTGCCAGCTCACTAACAGGGGGGAACACTGAAGCTTTCTTT.

CDR3 bases: TGTGCCAGCAGTAACCGGGATCAGCCCCAGCATTTT. Encoded protein: CASSNRDQPQHF. The J gene is TRBJ1-5, the V gene TRBV27; D call uncertain. Germline lookup yields CDR1 MNHEY and CDR2 SMNVEV (reference sequence). CDR3 size: 12 residues. V lost 5 bases, J lost 5 bases, and 7 bases lay in between.

The chain combines TRBV18 with TRBJ2-2, with no clear D. V lost 2 bases to trimming and J lost 4 bases, with 5 bases between them. The CDR3 is 13 residues long. CDR1 KGHSH and CDR2 LQKENI come from the germline V gene. The CDR3 region is CASSPDITGELFF. CDR3 bases: TGTGCCAGCTCACCAGACATCACCGGGGAGCTGTTTTTT. Complete variable domain (other parts from reference TRBV18 and TRBJ2-2): NAGVMQNPRHLVRRRGQEARLRCSPMKGHSHVYWYRQLPEEGLKFMVYLQKENIIDESGMPKERFSAEFPKEGPSILRIQQVVRGDSAAYFCASSPDITGELFFGEGSRLTVL.

This chain joins TRBV21-1 and TRBJ2-1; the table calls TRBD2, which could not be checked here. TRBV21-1 represents a pseudogene. This CDR3 is 17 amino acids long. The CDR3: CASSKASGDSSYNEQFF. In nucleotides, the CDR3 is TGTGCCAGCAGCAAAGCCTCGGGAGACAGCTCCTACAATGAGCAGTTCTTC.